The clone carrying this T cell receptor (beta chain) showed up just a few times. The antigen is undetermined. This entry is derived from a study of T-cell reconstitution after alpha-beta-depleted transplantation in children. The study's findings and limits: Surviving recipient T cells and intrathymic progenitors accounted for some patients' high TCRbeta diversity at day 60. Several hundred expanded graft clones reportedly were the source of alpha-beta T cells about two months after transplant. When one year had passed after transplant, most T-cell counts and diversity came from newly produced T cells.

Unique molecular identifiers were used in preparing the TCRbeta library. TCRdb ran MiXCR on the PCR reads and lists one entry per CDR3 protein. This sample has fewer than 350,000 distinct CDR3 sequences; approximately 7.3% occur once, and the top ten carry approximately 8.2%. Germline V gives CDR1 DFQATT, CDR2 SNEGSKA (reference sequence). The CDR3 has 14 amino acids. The V and J ends lost 6 bases and 0 bases respectively, with 12 bases between them. The genes are TRBV20-1 and TRBJ2-1; D might be TRBD2 (5 bases). The source was peripheral blood, collected 360 days after TCRalphabeta/CD19-depleted stem cell transplant. This clonotype was obtained from a female patient aged 2-15 years who had a stem cell transplant for Fanconi anemia, so the T cells may come from the graft donor. DNA of the CDR3: TGCAGTGCCCAACGGGGTTTCTCCTACAATGAGCAGTTCTTC. Protein: CSAQRGFSYNEQFF.